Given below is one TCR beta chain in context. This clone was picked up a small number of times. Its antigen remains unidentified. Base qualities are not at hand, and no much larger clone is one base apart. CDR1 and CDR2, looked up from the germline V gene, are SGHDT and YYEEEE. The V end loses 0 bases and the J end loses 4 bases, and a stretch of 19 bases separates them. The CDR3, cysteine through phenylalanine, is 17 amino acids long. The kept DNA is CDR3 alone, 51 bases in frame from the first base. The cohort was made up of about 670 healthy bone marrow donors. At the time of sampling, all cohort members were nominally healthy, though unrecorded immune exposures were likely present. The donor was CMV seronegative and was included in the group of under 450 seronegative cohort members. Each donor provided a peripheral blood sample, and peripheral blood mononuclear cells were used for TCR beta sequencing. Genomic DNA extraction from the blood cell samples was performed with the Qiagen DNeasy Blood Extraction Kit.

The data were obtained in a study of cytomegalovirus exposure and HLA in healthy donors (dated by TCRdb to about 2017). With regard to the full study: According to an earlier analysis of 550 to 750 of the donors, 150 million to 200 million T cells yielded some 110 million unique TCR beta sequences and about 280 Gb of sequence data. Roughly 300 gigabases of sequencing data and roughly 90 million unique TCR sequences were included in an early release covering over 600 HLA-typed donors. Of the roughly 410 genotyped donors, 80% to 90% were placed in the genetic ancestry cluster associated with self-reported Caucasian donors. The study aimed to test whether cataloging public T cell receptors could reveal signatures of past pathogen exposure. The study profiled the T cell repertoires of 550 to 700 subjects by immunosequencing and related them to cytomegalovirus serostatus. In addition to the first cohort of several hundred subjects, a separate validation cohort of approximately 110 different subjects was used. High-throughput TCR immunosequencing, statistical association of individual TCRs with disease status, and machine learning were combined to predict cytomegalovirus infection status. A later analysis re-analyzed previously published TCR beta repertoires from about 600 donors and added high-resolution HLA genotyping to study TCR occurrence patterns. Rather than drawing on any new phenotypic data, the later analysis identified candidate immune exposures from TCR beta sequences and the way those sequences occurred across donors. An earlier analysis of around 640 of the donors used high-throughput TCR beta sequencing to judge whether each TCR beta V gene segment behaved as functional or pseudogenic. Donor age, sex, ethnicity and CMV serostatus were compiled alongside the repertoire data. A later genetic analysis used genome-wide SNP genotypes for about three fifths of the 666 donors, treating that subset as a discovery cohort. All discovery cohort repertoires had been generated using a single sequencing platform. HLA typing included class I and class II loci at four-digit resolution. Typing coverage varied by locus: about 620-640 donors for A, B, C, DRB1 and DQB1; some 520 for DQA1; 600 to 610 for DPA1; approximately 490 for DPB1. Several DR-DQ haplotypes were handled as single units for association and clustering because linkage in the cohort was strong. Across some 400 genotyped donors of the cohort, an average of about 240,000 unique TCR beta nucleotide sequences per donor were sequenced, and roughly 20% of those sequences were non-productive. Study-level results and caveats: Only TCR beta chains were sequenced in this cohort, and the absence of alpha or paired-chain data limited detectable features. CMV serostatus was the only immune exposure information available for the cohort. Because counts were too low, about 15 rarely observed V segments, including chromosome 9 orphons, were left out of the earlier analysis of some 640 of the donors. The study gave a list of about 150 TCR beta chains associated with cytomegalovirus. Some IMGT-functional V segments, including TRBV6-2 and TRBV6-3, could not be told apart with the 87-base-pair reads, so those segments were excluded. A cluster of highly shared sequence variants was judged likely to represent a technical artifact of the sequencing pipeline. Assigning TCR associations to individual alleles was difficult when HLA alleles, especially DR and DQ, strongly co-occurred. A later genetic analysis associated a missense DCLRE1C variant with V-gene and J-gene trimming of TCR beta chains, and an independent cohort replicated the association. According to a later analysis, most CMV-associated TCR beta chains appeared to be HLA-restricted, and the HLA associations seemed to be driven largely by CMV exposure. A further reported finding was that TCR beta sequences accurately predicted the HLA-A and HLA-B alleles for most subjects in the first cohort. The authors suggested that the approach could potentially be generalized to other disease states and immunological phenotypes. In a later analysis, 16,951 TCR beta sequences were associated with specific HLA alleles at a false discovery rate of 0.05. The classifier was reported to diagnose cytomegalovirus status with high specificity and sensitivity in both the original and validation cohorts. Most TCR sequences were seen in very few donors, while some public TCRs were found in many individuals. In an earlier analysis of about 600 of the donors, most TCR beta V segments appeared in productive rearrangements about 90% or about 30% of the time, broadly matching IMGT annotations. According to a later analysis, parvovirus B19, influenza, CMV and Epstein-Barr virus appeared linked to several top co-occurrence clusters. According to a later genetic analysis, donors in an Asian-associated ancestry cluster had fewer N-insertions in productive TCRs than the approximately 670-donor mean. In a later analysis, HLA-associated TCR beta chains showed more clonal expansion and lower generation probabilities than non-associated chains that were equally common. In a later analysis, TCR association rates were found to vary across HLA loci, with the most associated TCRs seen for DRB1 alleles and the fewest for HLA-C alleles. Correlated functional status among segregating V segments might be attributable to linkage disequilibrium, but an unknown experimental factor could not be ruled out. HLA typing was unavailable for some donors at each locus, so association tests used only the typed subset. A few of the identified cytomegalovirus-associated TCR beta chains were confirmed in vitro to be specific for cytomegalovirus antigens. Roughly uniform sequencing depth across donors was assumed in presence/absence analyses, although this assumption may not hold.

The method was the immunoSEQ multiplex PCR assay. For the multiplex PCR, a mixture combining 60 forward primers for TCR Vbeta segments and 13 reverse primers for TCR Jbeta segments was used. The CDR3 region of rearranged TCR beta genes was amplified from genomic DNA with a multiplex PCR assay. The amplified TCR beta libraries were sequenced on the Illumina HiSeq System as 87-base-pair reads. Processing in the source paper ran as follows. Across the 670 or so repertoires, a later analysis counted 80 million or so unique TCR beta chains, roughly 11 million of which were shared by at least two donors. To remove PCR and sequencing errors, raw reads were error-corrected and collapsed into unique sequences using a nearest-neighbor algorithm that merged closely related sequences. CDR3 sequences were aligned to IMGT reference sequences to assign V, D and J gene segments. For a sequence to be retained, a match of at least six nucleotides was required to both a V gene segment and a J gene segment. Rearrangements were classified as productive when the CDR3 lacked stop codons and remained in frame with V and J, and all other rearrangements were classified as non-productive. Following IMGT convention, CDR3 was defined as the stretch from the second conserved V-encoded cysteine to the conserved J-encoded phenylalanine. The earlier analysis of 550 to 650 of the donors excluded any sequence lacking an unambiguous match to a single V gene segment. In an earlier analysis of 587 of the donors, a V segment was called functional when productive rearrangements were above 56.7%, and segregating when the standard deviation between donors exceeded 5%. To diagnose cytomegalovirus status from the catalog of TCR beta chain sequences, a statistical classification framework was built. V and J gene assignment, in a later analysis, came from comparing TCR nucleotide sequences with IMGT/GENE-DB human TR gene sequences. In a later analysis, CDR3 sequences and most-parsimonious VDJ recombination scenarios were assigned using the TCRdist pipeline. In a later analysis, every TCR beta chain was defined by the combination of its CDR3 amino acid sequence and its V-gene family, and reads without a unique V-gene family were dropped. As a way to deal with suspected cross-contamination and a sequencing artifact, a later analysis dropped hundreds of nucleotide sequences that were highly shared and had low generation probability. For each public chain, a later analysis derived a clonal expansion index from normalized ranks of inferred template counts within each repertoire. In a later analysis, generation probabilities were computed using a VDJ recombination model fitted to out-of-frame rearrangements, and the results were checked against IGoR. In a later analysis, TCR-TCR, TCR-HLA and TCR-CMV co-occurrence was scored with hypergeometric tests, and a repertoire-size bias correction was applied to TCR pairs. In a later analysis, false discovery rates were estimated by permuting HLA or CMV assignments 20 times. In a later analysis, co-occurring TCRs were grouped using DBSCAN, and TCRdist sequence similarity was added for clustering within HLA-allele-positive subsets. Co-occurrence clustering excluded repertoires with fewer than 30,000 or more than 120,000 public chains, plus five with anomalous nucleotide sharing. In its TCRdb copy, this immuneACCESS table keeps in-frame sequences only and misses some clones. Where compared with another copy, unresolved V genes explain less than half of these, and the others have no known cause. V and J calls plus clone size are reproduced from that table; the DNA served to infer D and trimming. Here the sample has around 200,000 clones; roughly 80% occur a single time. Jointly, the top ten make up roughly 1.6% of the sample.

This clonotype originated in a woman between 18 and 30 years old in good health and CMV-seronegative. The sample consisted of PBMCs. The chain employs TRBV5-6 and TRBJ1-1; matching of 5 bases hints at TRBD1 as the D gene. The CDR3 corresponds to CASSLAKQVNSFTEAFF. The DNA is TGTGCCAGCAGCTTGGCCAAACAGGTTAACTCATTCACTGAAGCTTTCTTT.